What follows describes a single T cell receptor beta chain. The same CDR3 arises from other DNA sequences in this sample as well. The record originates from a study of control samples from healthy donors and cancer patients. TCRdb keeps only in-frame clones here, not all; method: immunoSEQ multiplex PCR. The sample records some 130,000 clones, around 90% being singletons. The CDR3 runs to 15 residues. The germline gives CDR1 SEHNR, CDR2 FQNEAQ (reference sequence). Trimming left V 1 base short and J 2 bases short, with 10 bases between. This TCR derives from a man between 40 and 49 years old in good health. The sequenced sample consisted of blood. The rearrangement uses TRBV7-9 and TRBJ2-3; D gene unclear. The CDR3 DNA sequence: TGTGCCAGCAGCTTAGGGACGACCCACACAGATACGCAGTATTTT. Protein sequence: CASSLGTTHTDTQYF.